The TCR beta chain under discussion was sequenced for a study of Graves' ophthalmopathy and Graves' hyperthyroidism. Study in general: Upon initial diagnosis and before any treatment, peripheral blood was collected. Findings and limits, study-wide: Detected in blood as well were most expanded thyroid clonotypes with frequency above 0.001. In separating ophthalmopathy from stable hyperthyroidism, a 13-signature model achieved 87.88% sensitivity and about 80% specificity.

V was cut by 0 bases and J by 4 bases, with 10 bases left in between. CDR3 size: 15 residues. CDR1 is SGHVS, CDR2 FNYEAQ, per germline. The study enrolled ophthalmopathy donors with moderate-to-severe activity, CAS ≥3, NOSPECS ≥4 and duration under 3 months. Beta-chain TCR CDR3 regions were amplified from RNA transcripts. RT-PCR in the first round used HTBI primers; a second-round multiplex PCR followed. TCRdb reprocessed the multiplex PCR reads with MiXCR, giving one entry per CDR3 protein. The profile shows about 660,000 distinct CDR3 sequences, roughly 39% of them singletons. As to this clonotype: Its antigen is unidentified.

The receptor's source is an adult man with Graves' ophthalmopathy. Material for sequencing was peripheral blood. This chain connects TRBV7-6 to TRBJ1-3; a possible D gene is TRBD1 (6 bases). In DNA form, the CDR3 reads TGTGCCAGCAGCTTAGCTGGTAGGGGGGGAAACACCATATATTTT. It is translated as CASSLAGRGGNTIYF.